This T cell receptor beta chain appears in the sequencing data of a study of blood T cell repertoires in COVID-19. This clone was picked up a small number of times. The CDR3 consists of 14 residues. Germline V CDR1 and CDR2: SGHVS, FQNEAQ. The trim removed 5 bases at V and 3 bases at J, leaving 7 bases unmatched. The assay was immunoSEQ multiplex PCR, and TCRdb's table has in-frame clones only and misses some. Of fewer than 500,000 clones listed, about 89% are singletons. Material for sequencing was PBMCs or T cells enriched from blood (not recorded which). This rearrangement joins TRBV7-8 to TRBJ2-7; 7 bases are shared with TRBD1. The clonotype comes from a man under 40 who had recovered from COVID-19. The CDR3 DNA is TGTGCCAGCAGCCGCCGGGACAGCCACTACGAGCAGTACTTC. This gives the protein CASSRRDSHYEQYF.